This passage covers 9 T cell receptor beta chains from one sample sequenced in a study of T cells in localized non-small cell lung cancer. Clones were sequenced by immunoSEQ multiplex PCR, and TCRdb holds only the in-frame ones, with some missing. Among roughly 21,000 clones listed, about 81% were seen once. The sample in question was peripheral blood, obtained before any cancer treatment. These receptors came from a man aged 40 to 75 with stage I lung adenocarcinoma.

This chain links TRBV6-1 with TRBJ2-5, with D possibly TRBD1 on 5 matching bases. This CDR3 region has 14 residues. The germline V gene encodes CDR1 MNHNS and CDR2 SASEGT. V was clipped by 6 bases and J by 4 bases, with 15 bases between them. Written as DNA, the CDR3 is TGTGCCAGCAGAGACTTGGGGCAGCGAGAGACCCAGTACTTC. Its translation is CASRDLGQRETQYF.

The CDR3, as DNA: TGTGCCAGCAGTTACCTTCCCGGGACAGGTACTTCTGAGCAGTTCTTC. Its translation: CASSYLPGTGTSEQFF. This chain joins TRBV6-5 and TRBJ2-1, with TRBD1 identical over 8 bases. Germline-derived CDR1 and CDR2 are MNHEY and SVGAGI. There are 16 residues in the CDR3. V lost 2 bases, J lost 9 bases, and 12 bases stayed unmatched.

This clone was detected a few times. The genes are TRBV19 and TRBJ2-7; possibly TRBD2 for D (5 bases). The germline CDR1 and CDR2 sequences are LNHDA and SQIVND (reference sequence). With 5 bases removed from V and 3 bases from J, the gap between germline ends came to 14 bases. The CDR3 length is 14 residues. CDR3 sequence reads: CASSRKRADYEQYF. In DNA, the CDR3 is TGTGCCAGTAGTCGTAAGAGGGCGGACTACGAGCAGTACTTC.

The V call is TRBV5-1, the J call TRBJ2-4; the match to TRBD1 covers 8 bases. The germline CDR1 and CDR2 sequences are SGHRS and YFSETQ. CDR3 length: 16 residues. The J segment lost 1 base and the V segment lost 2 bases, leaving 5 bases of the junction unmatched. This chain's CDR3 is CASSLRTGSAKNIQYF. In DNA, the CDR3 is TGCGCCAGCAGCTTAAGGACAGGGTCGGCCAAAAACATTCAGTACTTC. The full variable domain, its missing parts supplied by reference TRBV5-1 and TRBJ2-4, is KAGVTQTPRYLIKTRGQQVTLSCSPISGHRSVSWYQQTPGQGLQFLFEYFSETQRNKGNFPGRFSGRQFSNSRSEMNVSTLELGDSALYLCASSLRTGSAKNIQYFGAGTRLSVL.

The chain joins TRBV25-1 to TRBJ1-1, with D possibly matching TRBD1 (6 bases). This CDR3 contains 13 residues. In germline, CDR1 is MGHDK, CDR2 SYGVNS. Trimming left V 6 bases short and J 6 bases short, with 14 bases between. The CDR3 reads CASREQGKAEAFF. Written as DNA, the CDR3 is TGTGCCAGCAGGGAACAGGGAAAGGCTGAAGCTTTCTTT.

The V and J genes are TRBV7-9 and TRBJ2-3; TRBD2 matches 11 bases. The CDR3 runs 15 residues. CDR1 SEHNR and CDR2 FQNEAQ come from the germline V gene (reference sequence). V lost 5 bases and J lost 4; bases outside the gene matches: 5. The CDR3 coding sequence is TGTGCCAGCAGCACGGGACTAGCGGCGGCAGATACGCAGTATTTT. This sequence encodes CASSTGLAAADTQYF. The whole variable domain, remainder taken from reference TRBV7-9 and TRBJ2-3, is DTGVSQNPRHKITKRGQNVTFRCDPISEHNRLYWYRQTLGQGPEFLTYFQNEAQLEKSRLLSDRFSAERPKGSFSTLEIQRTEQGDSAMYLCASSTGLAAADTQYFGPGTRLTVL.

The rearrangement joins TRBV5-1 to TRBJ2-7, with D possibly TRBD1 on 6 matching bases. The CDR3 consists of 14 residues. Trimming took 2 bases from V and 6 from J, leaving 15 bases between them. Germline CDR1 is SGHRS and CDR2 is YFSETQ. This chain's CDR3 is CASSFTDRLREQYF. DNA for the CDR3: TGCGCCAGCAGCTTCACTGACAGGCTCCGCGAGCAGTACTTC. Combining the CDR3 with reference TRBV5-1 and TRBJ2-7 gives the whole variable domain KAGVTQTPRYLIKTRGQQVTLSCSPISGHRSVSWYQQTPGQGLQFLFEYFSETQRNKGNFPGRFSGRQFSNSRSEMNVSTLELGDSALYLCASSFTDRLREQYFGPGTRLTVT.

The rearrangement links TRBV4-1 to TRBJ1-3; D is possibly TRBD1 (6 bases). Germline assignment: CDR1 MGHRA and CDR2 YSYEKL. V lost 11 bases and J lost 4, with 18 bases in between. This CDR3 is 14 amino acids long. Here the CDR3 DNA reads TGCGCCTCCCAGGACAGACCCTCGGGAAACACCATATATTTT. Translated: CASQDRPSGNTIYF.

The chain couples TRBV2 to TRBJ1-1; no clear D gene. The CDR3 has 13 amino acids. V was clipped by 4 bases and J by 3 bases, with 9 bases between them. Germline V CDR1 and CDR2: SNHLY, FYNNEI. The CDR3 protein is CASSGGRDTEAFF. CDR3 nucleotides: TGTGCCAGCAGTGGGGGAAGGGACACTGAAGCTTTCTTT.